The T cell receptor beta chain under discussion was sequenced for a study of T cells in Graves' hyperthyroidism and ophthalmopathy. Whole-study results and caveats: Expanded thyroid clonotypes (above 0.001) were mostly also found in blood. A 13 V-J signature model discriminated ophthalmopathy versus stable hyperthyroidism. Ophthalmopathy onset followed model prediction by a median about seven months.

In making diagnoses, clinical symptoms, serum thyroxine and TRAb, thyroid ultrasound and orbital computed tomography were all used. The CDR3 regions of TCR beta were amplified from RNA transcripts. TCR CDR3 underwent first-round RT-PCR with the HTBI primer set. Each CDR3 protein is one row after TCRdb ran MiXCR on the multiplex PCR reads. The sample has about 640,000 distinct CDR3 sequences, more than 20% seen once. In germline, CDR1 is LNHDA, CDR2 SQIVND (reference sequence). With 6 bases removed from V and 4 bases from J, the gap between germline ends came to 14 bases. CDR3 length: 14 amino acids. Points on this clonotype: The antigen is unknown.

The sequenced sample consisted of blood. The rearrangement uses TRBV19 and TRBJ2-3, with a tentative D call TRBD1 (6 bases). The TCR was taken from a man aged 25 to 40 with Graves' ophthalmopathy. The CDR3 sequence is CASSDRGGADTQYF. CDR3 nucleotides: TGTGCCAGTAGCGATAGAGGGGGTGCAGATACGCAGTATTTT.